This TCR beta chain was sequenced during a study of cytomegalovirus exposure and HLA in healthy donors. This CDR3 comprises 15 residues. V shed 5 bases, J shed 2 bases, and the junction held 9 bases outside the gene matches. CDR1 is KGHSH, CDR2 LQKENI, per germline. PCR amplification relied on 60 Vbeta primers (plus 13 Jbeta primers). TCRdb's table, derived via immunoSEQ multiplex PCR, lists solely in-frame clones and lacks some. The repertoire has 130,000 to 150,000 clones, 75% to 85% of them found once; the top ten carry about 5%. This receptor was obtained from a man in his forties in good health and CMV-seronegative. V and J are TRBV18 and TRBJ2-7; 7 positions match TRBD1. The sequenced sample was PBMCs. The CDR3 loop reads CASSGDSSMTYEQYF. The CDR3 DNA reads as TGTGCCAGCTCAGGGGACAGTTCAATGACCTACGAGCAGTACTTC.